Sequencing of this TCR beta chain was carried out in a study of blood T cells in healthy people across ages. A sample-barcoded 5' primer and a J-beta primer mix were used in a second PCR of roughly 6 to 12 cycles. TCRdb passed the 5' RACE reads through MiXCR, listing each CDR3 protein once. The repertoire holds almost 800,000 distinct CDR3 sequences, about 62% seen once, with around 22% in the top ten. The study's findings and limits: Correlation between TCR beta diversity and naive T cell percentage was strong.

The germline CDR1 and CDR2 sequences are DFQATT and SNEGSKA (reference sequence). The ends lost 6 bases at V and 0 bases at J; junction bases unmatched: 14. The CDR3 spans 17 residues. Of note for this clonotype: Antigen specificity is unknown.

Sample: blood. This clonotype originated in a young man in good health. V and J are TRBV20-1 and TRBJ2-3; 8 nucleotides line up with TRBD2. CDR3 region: CSAEIPQPSGSTDTQYF. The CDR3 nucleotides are TGCAGTGCCGAAATACCACAACCTAGCGGGAGCACAGATACGCAGTATTTT.